This paragraph reports one T cell receptor (beta chain). The data originate from a study of blood T cell repertoires in COVID-19. Study-level information: Both acute and convalescent COVID-19 samples were obtained from the United States, Italy and Spain. PBMCs, B-cell-depleted T cells, or T cells provided the cDNA or gDNA that made up the material.

Some clones are missing from TCRdb's copy, which holds only in-frame ones; the method was immunoSEQ multiplex PCR. The sample carries about 34,000 clones, about 75% recorded once. The sequence was obtained from an elderly man with active or convalescent COVID-19. The source material was peripheral blood.

CDR3 DNA: TGTGCCAGTAGTCCTCTGGGACAGAACTACGAGCAGTACTTC. This sequence encodes CASSPLGQNYEQYF. The chain carries TRBV19 and TRBJ2-7, with 7 bases identical to TRBD1. There are 14 residues in the CDR3. Germline values: CDR1 LNHDA, CDR2 SQIVND (reference sequence). V lost 5 bases to trimming and J lost 3 bases; unmatched junction nucleotides: 7.